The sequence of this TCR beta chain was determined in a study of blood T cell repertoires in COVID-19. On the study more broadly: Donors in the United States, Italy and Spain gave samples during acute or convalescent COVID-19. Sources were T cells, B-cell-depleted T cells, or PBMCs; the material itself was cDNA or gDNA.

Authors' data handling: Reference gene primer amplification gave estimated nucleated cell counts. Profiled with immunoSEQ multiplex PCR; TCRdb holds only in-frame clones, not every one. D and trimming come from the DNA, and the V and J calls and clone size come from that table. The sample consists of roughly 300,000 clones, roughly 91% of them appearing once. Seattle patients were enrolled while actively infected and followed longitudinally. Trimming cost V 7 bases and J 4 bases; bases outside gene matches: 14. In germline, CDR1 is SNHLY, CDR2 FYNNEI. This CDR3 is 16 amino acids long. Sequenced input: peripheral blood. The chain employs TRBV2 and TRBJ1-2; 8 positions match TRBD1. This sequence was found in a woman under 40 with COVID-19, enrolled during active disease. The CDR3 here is CASTSENQGAGYGYTF. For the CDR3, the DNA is TGTGCCAGCACCTCGGAAAACCAGGGGGCGGGCTATGGCTACACCTTC. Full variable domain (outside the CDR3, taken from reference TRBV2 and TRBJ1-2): EPEVTQTPSHQVTQMGQEVILRCVPISNHLYFYWYRQILGQKVEFLVSFYNNEISEKSEIFDDQFSVERPDGSNFTLKIRSTKLEDSAMYFCASTSENQGAGYGYTFGSGTRLTVV.